Listed below are T cell receptor beta chains from one sample, sequenced in a study of blood T cell repertoires in COVID-19. TCRdb keeps only in-frame clones here, not all; method: immunoSEQ multiplex PCR. In the table there are approximately 190,000 clones, under 90% of which are singletons. What was sequenced was peripheral blood. The receptors here all came from a man aged 55 to 70 with acute or convalescent COVID-19. Both conserved end residues are part of each CDR3. Fields, in order: V gene, clone size, D gene, J gene, CDR3 DNA, CDR3 protein. D genes are given only for firm matches. Not all rows give a size; the values are once, few, many and, for expanded clones, a class.

v_gene: TRBV6-1
abundance: .
d_gene: .
j_gene: TRBJ2-7
CDR3nt: TGTGCCAGCAGTGAAACAGGATTCGAGCAGTACTTC
CDR3aa: CASSETGFEQYF

v_gene: TRBV28
abundance: .
d_gene: .
j_gene: TRBJ1-2
CDR3nt: TGTGCCAGCAGTTTAGCCCAGGAATATGGCTACACCTTC
CDR3aa: CASSLAQEYGYTF

v_gene: TRBV19
abundance: few
d_gene: .
j_gene: TRBJ1-4
CDR3nt: TGTGCCACCGCAGGGGTCATTAATGAAAAACTGTTTTTT
CDR3aa: CATAGVINEKLFF

v_gene: TRBV5-1
abundance: .
d_gene: .
j_gene: TRBJ1-1
CDR3nt: TGCGCCAGCAGCTCTCTTAAGACAGGGAACACTGAAGCTTTCTTT
CDR3aa: CASSSLKTGNTEAFF

v_gene: TRBV6-5
abundance: .
d_gene: TRBD2
j_gene: TRBJ2-1
CDR3nt: TGTGCCAGCAGAGTGACTAGCGGGAGGGAACGGTTCTTC
CDR3aa: CASRVTSGRERFF

v_gene: TRBV11-2
abundance: .
d_gene: TRBD1
j_gene: TRBJ2-7
CDR3nt: TGTGCCAGCAGCTCATTAGGGGGACAGGGCCACGAGCAGTACTTC
CDR3aa: CASSSLGGQGHEQYF

v_gene: TRBV7-9
abundance: .
d_gene: TRBD1
j_gene: TRBJ2-2
CDR3nt: TGTGCCAGCAGCGCTACCGGGACAGGCCGTTTTAGGGAGCTGTTTTTT
CDR3aa: CASSATGTGRFRELFF

v_gene: TRBV7-8
abundance: .
d_gene: .
j_gene: TRBJ1-5
CDR3nt: TGTGCCAGCAGCTTCCCCCGGCGGGGGGGCGGAGGGCCCCAGCATTTT
CDR3aa: CASSFPRRGGGGPQHF

v_gene: TRBV10-3
abundance: .
d_gene: TRBD1
j_gene: TRBJ2-7
CDR3nt: TGTGCCATCAGTGACCTGGGACAGGGGGGGGACGAGCAGTACTTC
CDR3aa: CAISDLGQGGDEQYF

v_gene: TRBV10-3
abundance: .
d_gene: .
j_gene: TRBJ2-2
CDR3nt: TGTGCCATCAGTGGGCTTCGGAGCGTAGGCGGGGAGCTGTTTTTT
CDR3aa: CAISGLRSVGGELFF

v_gene: TRBV10-2
abundance: .
d_gene: TRBD1
j_gene: TRBJ1-2
CDR3nt: TGCGCCAGCAGTGAGTTTACAGGGGGAATTATAGACTATGGCTACACCTTC
CDR3aa: CASSEFTGGIIDYGYTF

v_gene: TRBV5-5
abundance: .
d_gene: TRBD1
j_gene: TRBJ2-7
CDR3nt: TGTGCCAGCAGCCCTTCCGGGACAGCCTCCTACGAGCAGTACTTC
CDR3aa: CASSPSGTASYEQYF

v_gene: TRBV7-3
abundance: .
d_gene: TRBD1
j_gene: TRBJ2-5
CDR3nt: TGTGCCAGCAGCACGGGACAGCAAGAGACCCAGTACTTC
CDR3aa: CASSTGQQETQYF

v_gene: TRBV5-5
abundance: .
d_gene: TRBD1
j_gene: TRBJ1-2
CDR3nt: TGTGCCAGCAGCCGGGACAGTTTTAACTATGGCTACACCTTC
CDR3aa: CASSRDSFNYGYTF

v_gene: TRBV5-1
abundance: .
d_gene: .
j_gene: TRBJ1-1
CDR3nt: TGCGCCAGCAGCTTGACCGTCGTGGAGAGCACTGAAGCTTTCTTT
CDR3aa: CASSLTVVESTEAFF

v_gene: TRBV7-9
abundance: .
d_gene: TRBD1
j_gene: TRBJ2-1
CDR3nt: TGTGCCAGCAGCTGGACAGGGGGCCTGGGTGAGCAGTTCTTC
CDR3aa: CASSWTGGLGEQFF

v_gene: TRBV19
abundance: once
d_gene: .
j_gene: TRBJ1-1
CDR3nt: TGTGCCAGTAGTATACGGACAGCTAGGAATGAAGCTTTCTTT
CDR3aa: CASSIRTARNEAFF

v_gene: TRBV18
abundance: .
d_gene: .
j_gene: TRBJ2-5
CDR3nt: TGTGCCAGCTCCCCGTCTAACCGCGAGGGAGAGACCCAGTACTTC
CDR3aa: CASSPSNREGETQYF

v_gene: TRBV18
abundance: once
d_gene: .
j_gene: TRBJ1-1
CDR3nt: TGTGCCAGCTCACCACGCGAGCTGAACACTGAAGCTTTCTTT
CDR3aa: CASSPRELNTEAFF

v_gene: TRBV5-4
abundance: .
d_gene: .
j_gene: TRBJ1-2
CDR3nt: TGTGCCAGCAGCTTCACAGGCCTCAGGGGCTACACCTTC
CDR3aa: CASSFTGLRGYTF

v_gene: TRBV7-8
abundance: .
d_gene: TRBD2
j_gene: TRBJ2-2
CDR3nt: TGTGCCAGCAGCCGGACTAGCGGGGGGCCGAACACCGGGGAGCTGTTTTTT
CDR3aa: CASSRTSGGPNTGELFF

v_gene: TRBV5-1
abundance: .
d_gene: TRBD2
j_gene: TRBJ2-3
CDR3nt: TGCGCCAGCAGCTTATCCCCCCTAGCGGGGAACACAGATACGCAGTATTTT
CDR3aa: CASSLSPLAGNTDTQYF

v_gene: TRBV6-2/TRBV6-3
abundance: few
d_gene: TRBD1
j_gene: TRBJ1-4
CDR3nt: TGTGCCAGCAGCCACGGTCTGACAGGGGAACTGTTTTTT
CDR3aa: CASSHGLTGELFF

v_gene: TRBV19
abundance: .
d_gene: TRBD2
j_gene: TRBJ2-3
CDR3nt: TGTGCCAGTAGAGGACTAGCGGGAGTGGCTGATACGCAGTATTTT
CDR3aa: CASRGLAGVADTQYF

v_gene: TRBV15
abundance: .
d_gene: .
j_gene: TRBJ2-3
CDR3nt: TGTGCCACCAGCAGTGCTGGAGGGCAGGGCACAGATACGCAGTATTTT
CDR3aa: CATSSAGGQGTDTQYF

v_gene: TRBV3-1/TRBV3-2
abundance: few
d_gene: .
j_gene: TRBJ2-3
CDR3nt: TGTGCCAGCAGCCAGATGGGACTCACCCAGGATACGCAGTATTTT
CDR3aa: CASSQMGLTQDTQYF

v_gene: TRBV19
abundance: .
d_gene: TRBD1
j_gene: TRBJ1-5
CDR3nt: TGTGCCAGTAGTACCTGGGGGCGCCAGGGGGAGCCCCAGCATTTT
CDR3aa: CASSTWGRQGEPQHF

v_gene: TRBV6-2/TRBV6-3
abundance: few
d_gene: TRBD2
j_gene: TRBJ2-7
CDR3nt: TGTGCCAGCAGTCAGACTAGCGGGGGGTCCTACGAGCAGTACTTC
CDR3aa: CASSQTSGGSYEQYF

v_gene: TRBV7-8
abundance: .
d_gene: TRBD2
j_gene: TRBJ2-1
CDR3nt: TGTGCCAGCAGCTCTATGGGGCGGGGGTCCTCGAATGAGCAGTTCTTC
CDR3aa: CASSSMGRGSSNEQFF

v_gene: TRBV29-1
abundance: .
d_gene: .
j_gene: TRBJ2-2
CDR3nt: TGCAGCGTCGGGACACACAACACCGGGGAGCTGTTTTTT
CDR3aa: CSVGTHNTGELFF

v_gene: TRBV5-4
abundance: .
d_gene: TRBD2
j_gene: TRBJ2-1
CDR3nt: TGTGCCAGCAGCTTGAGGGAACAGCGGGGGGGGCACAATGAGCAGTTCTTC
CDR3aa: CASSLREQRGGHNEQFF

v_gene: TRBV29-1
abundance: few
d_gene: .
j_gene: TRBJ1-1
CDR3nt: TGCAGCGTTTGGGGGGGCCGTGAAGCTTTCTTT
CDR3aa: CSVWGGREAFF

v_gene: TRBV28
abundance: .
d_gene: TRBD1
j_gene: TRBJ1-2
CDR3nt: TGTGCCAGCAGTTTCAACAGGGGGCATGGCTACACCTTC
CDR3aa: CASSFNRGHGYTF

v_gene: TRBV6-1
abundance: .
d_gene: .
j_gene: TRBJ1-2
CDR3nt: TGTGCCAGCAGAGAGACAGGAGCTAACTATGGCTACACCTTC
CDR3aa: CASRETGANYGYTF

v_gene: TRBV24-1
abundance: .
d_gene: .
j_gene: TRBJ1-5
CDR3nt: TGTGCCACCAGTGATTCGGAGTATCAGCCCCAGCATTTT
CDR3aa: CATSDSEYQPQHF

v_gene: TRBV6-5
abundance: .
d_gene: .
j_gene: TRBJ1-2
CDR3nt: TGTGCCAGCAGTCCCCTGGAGACGACGAACTATGGCTACACCTTC
CDR3aa: CASSPLETTNYGYTF

v_gene: TRBV5-4
abundance: few
d_gene: TRBD1
j_gene: TRBJ1-2
CDR3nt: TGTGCCAGCAGCCCGGGGACAGCTCTTTATGGCTACACCTTC
CDR3aa: CASSPGTALYGYTF

v_gene: TRBV5-1
abundance: once
d_gene: .
j_gene: TRBJ2-4
CDR3nt: TGCGCCAGCAGTTGGGACGTCAGCAGGGGCAAAAACATTCAGTACTTC
CDR3aa: CASSWDVSRGKNIQYF

v_gene: TRBV18
abundance: .
d_gene: .
j_gene: TRBJ2-6
CDR3nt: TGTGCCAGCTCACCACCTCGGGGTTCTGACCGCTCTGGGGCCAACGTCCTGACTTTC
CDR3aa: CASSPPRGSDRSGANVLTF